The T cell receptor beta chain described here comes from a study of beta chain features in type 1 diabetes. For this clone: Antigen specificity is unknown.

Expressed TCRB transcripts were sequenced because the isolated RNA had all been reverse transcribed beforehand. Measured with immunoSEQ multiplex PCR; TCRdb has only the in-frame clones, and not every one. This sample carries around 300,000 clones, 9.5% to 12% of them seen once, and the ten largest clones take approximately 0.016%. Looked up from germline, CDR1 is SGHRS and CDR2 is YFSETQ. V dropped 7 bases and J dropped 2 bases, with 18 bases sitting between them. The CDR3 sequence is 15 residues long. Study outcomes and limitations: The naive, central memory and Treg TCRB repertoires looked more alike in patients than they did in healthy donors. VDJ junctions from patients with type 1 diabetes contained fewer insertions and more deletions.

The chain recombines TRBV5-1 with TRBJ2-5, with a weak D call TRBD1 (6 bases). This clonotype was obtained from a woman in her 30s in good health. Input material: naive CD4+ T cells from blood. CDR3 DNA sequence: TGCGCCAGCGACCCGGGACACGAAATACAAGAGACCCAGTACTTC. This encodes CASDPGHEIQETQYF.